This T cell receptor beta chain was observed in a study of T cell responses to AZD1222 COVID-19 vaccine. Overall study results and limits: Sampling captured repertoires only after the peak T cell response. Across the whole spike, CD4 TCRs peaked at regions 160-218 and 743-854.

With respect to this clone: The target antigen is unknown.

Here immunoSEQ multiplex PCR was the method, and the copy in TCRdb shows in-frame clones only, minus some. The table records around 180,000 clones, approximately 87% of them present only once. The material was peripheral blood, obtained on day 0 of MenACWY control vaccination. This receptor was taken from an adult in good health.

CDR3 DNA: TGTGCCAGCAGTACAGGGGGGACTGAAGCTTTCTTT. This translates into CASSTGGTEAFF. J is TRBJ1-1 and V is TRBV28; 8 nucleotides line up with TRBD1. This CDR3 has 12 amino acids. Germline CDR1 is MDHEN and CDR2 is SYDVKM. V was pared by 5 bases and J by 5 bases, with 1 base of the junction left unmatched.